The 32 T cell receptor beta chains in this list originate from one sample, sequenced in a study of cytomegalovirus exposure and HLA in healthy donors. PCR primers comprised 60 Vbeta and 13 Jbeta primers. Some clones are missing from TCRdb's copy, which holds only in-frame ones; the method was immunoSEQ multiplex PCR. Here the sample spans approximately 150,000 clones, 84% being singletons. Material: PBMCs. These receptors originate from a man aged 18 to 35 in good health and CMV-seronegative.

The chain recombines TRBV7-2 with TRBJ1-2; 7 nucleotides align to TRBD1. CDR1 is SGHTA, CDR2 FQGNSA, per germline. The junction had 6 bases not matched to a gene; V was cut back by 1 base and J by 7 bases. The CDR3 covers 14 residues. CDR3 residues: CASSLGQGGFGYTF. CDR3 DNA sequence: TGTGCCAGCAGCTTAGGACAGGGTGGGTTTGGCTACACCTTC.

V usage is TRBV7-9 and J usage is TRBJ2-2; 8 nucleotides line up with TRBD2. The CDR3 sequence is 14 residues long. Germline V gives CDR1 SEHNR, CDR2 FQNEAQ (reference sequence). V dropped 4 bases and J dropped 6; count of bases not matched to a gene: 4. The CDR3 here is CASSSRLAPGELFF. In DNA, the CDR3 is TGTGCCAGCAGCTCGCGACTAGCGCCCGGGGAGCTGTTTTTT.

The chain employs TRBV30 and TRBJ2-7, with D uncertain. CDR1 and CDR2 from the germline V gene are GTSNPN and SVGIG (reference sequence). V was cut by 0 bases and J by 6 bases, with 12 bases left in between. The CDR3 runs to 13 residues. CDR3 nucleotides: TGTGCCTGGAGTGTACTAATTCGAGTCGAGCAGTACTTC. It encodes CAWSVLIRVEQYF.

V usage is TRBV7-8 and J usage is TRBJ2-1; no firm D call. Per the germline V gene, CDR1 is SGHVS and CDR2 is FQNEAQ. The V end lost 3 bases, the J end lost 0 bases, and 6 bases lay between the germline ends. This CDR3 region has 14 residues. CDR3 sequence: CASSFRSSYNEQFF. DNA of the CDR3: TGTGCCAGCAGCTTTCGGAGCTCCTACAATGAGCAGTTCTTC.

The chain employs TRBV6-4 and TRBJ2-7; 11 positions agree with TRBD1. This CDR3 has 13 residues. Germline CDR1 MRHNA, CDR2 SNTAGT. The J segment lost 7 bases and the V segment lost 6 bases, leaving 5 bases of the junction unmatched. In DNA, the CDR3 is TGTGCCAGCAGAGGGACAGGGGGTGGAGAGCAGTACTTC. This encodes CASRGTGGGEQYF.

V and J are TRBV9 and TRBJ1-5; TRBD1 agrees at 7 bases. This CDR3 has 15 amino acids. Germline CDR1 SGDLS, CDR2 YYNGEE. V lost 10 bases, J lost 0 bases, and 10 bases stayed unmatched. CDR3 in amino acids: CAVEGQTYSNQPQHF. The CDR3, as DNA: TGTGCCGTCGAGGGACAGACCTATAGCAATCAGCCCCAGCATTTT.

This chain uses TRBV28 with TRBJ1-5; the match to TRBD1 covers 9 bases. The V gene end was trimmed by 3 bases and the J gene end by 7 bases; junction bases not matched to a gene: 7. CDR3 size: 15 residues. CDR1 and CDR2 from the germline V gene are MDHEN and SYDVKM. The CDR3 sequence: CASSLPGQGGQPQHF. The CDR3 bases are TGTGCCAGCAGTTTGCCGGGACAGGGTGGCCAGCCCCAGCATTTT.

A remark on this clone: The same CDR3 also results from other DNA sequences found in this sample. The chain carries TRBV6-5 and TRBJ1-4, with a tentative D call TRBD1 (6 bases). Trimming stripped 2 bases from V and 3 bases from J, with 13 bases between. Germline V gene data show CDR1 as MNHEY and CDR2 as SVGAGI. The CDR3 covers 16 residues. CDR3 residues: CASSYQTGLANEKLFF. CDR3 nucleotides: TGTGCCAGCAGTTACCAAACAGGGTTGGCTAATGAAAAACTGTTTTTT.

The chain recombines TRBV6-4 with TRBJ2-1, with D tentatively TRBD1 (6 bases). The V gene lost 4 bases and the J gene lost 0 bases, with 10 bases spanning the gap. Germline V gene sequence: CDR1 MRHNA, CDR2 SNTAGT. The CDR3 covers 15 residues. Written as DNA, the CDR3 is TGTGCCAGCAGTGTAACAGGGAACTCCTACAATGAGCAGTTCTTC. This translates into CASSVTGNSYNEQFF.

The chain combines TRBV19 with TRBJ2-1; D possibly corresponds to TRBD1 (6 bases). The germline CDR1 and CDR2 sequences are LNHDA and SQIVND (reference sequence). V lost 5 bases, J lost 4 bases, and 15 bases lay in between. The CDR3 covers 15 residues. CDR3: CASSARQGQYNEQFF. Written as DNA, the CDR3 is TGTGCCAGTAGTGCCCGGCAGGGACAATACAATGAGCAGTTCTTC.

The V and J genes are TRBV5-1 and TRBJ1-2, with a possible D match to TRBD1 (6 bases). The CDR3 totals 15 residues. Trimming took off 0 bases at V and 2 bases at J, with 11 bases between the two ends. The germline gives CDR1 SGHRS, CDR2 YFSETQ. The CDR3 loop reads CASSLVGGANYGYTF. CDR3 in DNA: TGCGCCAGCAGCTTGGTGGGGGGGGCGAACTATGGCTACACCTTC. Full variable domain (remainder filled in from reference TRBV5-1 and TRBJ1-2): KAGVTQTPRYLIKTRGQQVTLSCSPISGHRSVSWYQQTPGQGLQFLFEYFSETQRNKGNFPGRFSGRQFSNSRSEMNVSTLELGDSALYLCASSLVGGANYGYTFGSGTRLTVV.

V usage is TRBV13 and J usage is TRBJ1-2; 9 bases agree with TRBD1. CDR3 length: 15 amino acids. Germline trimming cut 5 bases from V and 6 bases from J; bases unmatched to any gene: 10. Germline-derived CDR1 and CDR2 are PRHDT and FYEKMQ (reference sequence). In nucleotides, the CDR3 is TGTGCCAGCAGCGGGACAGGGAGTAGAACCGATGGCTACACCTTC. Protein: CASSGTGSRTDGYTF.

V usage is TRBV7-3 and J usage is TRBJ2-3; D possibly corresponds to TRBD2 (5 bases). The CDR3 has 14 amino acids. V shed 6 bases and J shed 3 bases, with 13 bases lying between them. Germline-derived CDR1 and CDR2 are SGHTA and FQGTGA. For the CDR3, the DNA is TGTGCCAGCAGTCTAACCGGGGTAACAGATACGCAGTATTTT. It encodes CASSLTGVTDTQYF.

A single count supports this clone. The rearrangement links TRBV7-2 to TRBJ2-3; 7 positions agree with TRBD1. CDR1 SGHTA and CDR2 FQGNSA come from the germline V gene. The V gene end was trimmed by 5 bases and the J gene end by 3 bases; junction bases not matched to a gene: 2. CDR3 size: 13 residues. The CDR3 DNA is TGTGCCAGCAGCGGGGACAGAACAGATACGCAGTATTTT. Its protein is CASSGDRTDTQYF.

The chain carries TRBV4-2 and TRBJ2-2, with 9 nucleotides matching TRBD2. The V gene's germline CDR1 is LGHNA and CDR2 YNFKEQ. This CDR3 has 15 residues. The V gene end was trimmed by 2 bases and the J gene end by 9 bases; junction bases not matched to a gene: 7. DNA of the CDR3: TGTGCCAGCAGCCAAAATCCGCGGGAGGGCCGGGAGCTGTTTTTT. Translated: CASSQNPREGRELFF.

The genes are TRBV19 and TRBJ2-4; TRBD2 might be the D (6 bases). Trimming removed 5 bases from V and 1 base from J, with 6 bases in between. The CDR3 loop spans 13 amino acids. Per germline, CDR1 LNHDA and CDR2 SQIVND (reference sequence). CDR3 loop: CASSRGAKNIQYF. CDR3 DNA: TGTGCCAGTAGTCGGGGGGCCAAAAACATTCAGTACTTC. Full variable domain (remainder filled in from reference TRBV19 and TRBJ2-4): DGGITQSPKYLFRKEGQNVTLSCEQNLNHDAMYWYRQDPGQGLRLIYYSQIVNDFQKGDIAEGYSVSREKKESFPLTVTSAQKNPTAFYLCASSRGAKNIQYFGAGTRLSVL.

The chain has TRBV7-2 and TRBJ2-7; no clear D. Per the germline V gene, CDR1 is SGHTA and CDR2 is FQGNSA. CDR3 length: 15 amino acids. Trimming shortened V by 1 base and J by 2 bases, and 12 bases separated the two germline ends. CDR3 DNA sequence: TGTGCCAGCAGCTTAGTTTCGGAGAGCCCCTACGAGCAGTACTTC. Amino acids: CASSLVSESPYEQYF.

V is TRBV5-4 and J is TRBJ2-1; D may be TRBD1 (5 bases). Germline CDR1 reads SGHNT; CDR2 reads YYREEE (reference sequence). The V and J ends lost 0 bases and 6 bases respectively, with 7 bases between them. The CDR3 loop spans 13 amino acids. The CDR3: CASSLGGSNEQFF. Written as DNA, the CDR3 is TGTGCCAGCAGCTTGGGGGGCTCCAATGAGCAGTTCTTC.

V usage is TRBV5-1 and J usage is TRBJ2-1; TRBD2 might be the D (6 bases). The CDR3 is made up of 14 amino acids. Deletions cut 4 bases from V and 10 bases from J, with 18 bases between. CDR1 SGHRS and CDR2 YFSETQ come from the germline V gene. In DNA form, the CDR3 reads TGCGCCAGCAGCGGATGGGGTGGCGCGGGAGAGCAGTTCTTC. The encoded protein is CASSGWGGAGEQFF.

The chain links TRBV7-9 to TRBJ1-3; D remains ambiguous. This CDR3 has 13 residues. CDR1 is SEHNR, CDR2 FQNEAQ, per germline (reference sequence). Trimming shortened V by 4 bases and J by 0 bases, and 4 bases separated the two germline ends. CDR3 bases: TGTGCCAGCAGCTCGTTCTCTGGAAACACCATATATTTT. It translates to CASSSFSGNTIYF.

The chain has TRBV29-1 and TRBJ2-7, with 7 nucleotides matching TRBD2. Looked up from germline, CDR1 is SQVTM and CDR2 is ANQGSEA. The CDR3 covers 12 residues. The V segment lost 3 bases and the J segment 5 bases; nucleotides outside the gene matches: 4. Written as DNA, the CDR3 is TGCAGCGTTGAGGCAGGGAGGGACGAGCAGTACTTC. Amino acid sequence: CSVEAGRDEQYF.

The CDR3 nucleotides are TGTGCCAGCTCACCGGGGTATGACAGGGAACACATTCAGTACTTC. It specifies CASSPGYDREHIQYF. The V call is TRBV18, the J call TRBJ2-4; TRBD1 agrees at 7 bases. The germline V gene encodes CDR1 KGHSH and CDR2 LQKENI. This CDR3 has 15 amino acids. Trimming removed 3 bases from V and 8 bases from J; junction bases left unmatched: 10.

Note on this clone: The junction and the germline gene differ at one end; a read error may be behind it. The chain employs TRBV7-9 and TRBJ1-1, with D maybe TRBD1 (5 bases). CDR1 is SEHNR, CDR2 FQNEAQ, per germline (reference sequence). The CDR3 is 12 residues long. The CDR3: CSSSLRTSEAFF. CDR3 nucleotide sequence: TGTTCCAGCAGCTTAAGGACATCTGAAGCTTTCTTT. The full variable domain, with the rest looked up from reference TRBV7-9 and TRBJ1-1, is DTGVSQNPRHKITKRGQNVTFRCDPISEHNRLYWYRQTLGQGPEFLTYFQNEAQLEKSRLLSDRFSAERPKGSFSTLEIQRTEQGDSAMYLCSSSLRTSEAFFGQGTRLTVV.

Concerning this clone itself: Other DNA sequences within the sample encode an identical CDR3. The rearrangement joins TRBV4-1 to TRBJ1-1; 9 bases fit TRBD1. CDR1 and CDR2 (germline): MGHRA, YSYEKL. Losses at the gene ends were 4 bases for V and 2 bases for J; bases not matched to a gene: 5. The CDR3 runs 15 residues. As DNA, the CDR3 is TGCGCCAGCAGCCTACGGACAGGGGCTAACACTGAAGCTTTCTTT. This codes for CASSLRTGANTEAFF.

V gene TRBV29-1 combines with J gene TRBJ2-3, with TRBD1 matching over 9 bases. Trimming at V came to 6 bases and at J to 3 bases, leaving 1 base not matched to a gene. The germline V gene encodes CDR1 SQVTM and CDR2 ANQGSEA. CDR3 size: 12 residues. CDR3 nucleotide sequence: TGCAGCGTGGACAGGGGAACAGATACGCAGTATTTT. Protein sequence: CSVDRGTDTQYF.

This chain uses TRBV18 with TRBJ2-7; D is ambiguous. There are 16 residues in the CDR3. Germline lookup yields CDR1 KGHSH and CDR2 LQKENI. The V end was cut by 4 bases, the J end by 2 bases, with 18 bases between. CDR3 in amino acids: CASSLTESAAPYEQYF. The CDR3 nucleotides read TGTGCCAGCTCACTTACGGAGTCCGCGGCCCCCTACGAGCAGTACTTC.

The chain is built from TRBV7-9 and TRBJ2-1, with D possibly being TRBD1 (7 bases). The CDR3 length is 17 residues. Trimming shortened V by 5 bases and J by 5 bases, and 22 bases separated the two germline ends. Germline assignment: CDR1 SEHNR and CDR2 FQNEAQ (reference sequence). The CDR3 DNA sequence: TGTGCCAGCAGCGCGGGCCTCGGAGGGACAGCTAACAATGAGCAGTTCTTC. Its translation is CASSAGLGGTANNEQFF.

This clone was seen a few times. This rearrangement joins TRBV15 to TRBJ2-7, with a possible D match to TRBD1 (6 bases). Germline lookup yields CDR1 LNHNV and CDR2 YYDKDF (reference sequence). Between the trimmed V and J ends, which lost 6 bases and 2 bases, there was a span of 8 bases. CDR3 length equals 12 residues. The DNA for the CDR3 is TGTGCCACCAGTGGACAGACCTACGAGCAGTACTTC. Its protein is CATSGQTYEQYF.

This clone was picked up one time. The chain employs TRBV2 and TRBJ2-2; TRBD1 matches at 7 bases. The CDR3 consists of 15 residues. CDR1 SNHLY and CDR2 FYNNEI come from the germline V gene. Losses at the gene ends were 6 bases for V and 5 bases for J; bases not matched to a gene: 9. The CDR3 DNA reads TGTGCCAGCAGAATAGGGGACAGCACTACCGGGGAGCTGTTTTTT. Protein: CASRIGDSTTGELFF.

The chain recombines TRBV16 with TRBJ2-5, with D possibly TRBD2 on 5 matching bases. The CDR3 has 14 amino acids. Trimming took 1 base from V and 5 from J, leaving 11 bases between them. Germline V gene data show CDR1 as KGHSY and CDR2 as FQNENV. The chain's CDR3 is CASSQYRPGETQYF. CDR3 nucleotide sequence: TGTGCCAGCAGCCAATATCGCCCGGGGGAGACCCAGTACTTC.

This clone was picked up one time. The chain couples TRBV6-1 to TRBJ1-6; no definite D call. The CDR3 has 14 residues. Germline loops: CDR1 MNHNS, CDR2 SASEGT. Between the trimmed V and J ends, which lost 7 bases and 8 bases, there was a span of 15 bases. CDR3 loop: CASTMLGWYSPLHF. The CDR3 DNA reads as TGTGCCAGCACGATGCTAGGTTGGTATTCACCCCTCCACTTT.

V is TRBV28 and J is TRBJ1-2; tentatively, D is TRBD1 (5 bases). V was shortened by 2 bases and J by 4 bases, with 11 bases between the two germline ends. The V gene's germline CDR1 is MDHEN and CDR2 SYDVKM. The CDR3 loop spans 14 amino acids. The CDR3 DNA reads TGTGCCAGCAGTTTAGTGGGGGGACTCTATGGCTACACCTTC. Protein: CASSLVGGLYGYTF.